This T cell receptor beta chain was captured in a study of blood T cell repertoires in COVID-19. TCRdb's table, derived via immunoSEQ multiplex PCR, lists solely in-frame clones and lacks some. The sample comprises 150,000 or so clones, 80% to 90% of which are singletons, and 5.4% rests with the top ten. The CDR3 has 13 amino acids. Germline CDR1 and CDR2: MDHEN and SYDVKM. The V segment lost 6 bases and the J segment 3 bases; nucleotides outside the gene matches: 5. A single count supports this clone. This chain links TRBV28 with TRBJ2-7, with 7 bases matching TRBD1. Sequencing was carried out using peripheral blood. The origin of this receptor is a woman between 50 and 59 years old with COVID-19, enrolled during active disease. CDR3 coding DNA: TGTGCCAGCAGACCGGGACAGAGCTACGAGCAGTACTTC. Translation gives CASRPGQSYEQYF.